Listed below are T cell receptor beta chains from one sample, sequenced in a study of CD8 T cells in ankylosing spondylitis. MiXCR, applied by TCRdb to the 5' RACE reads, yields one record per CDR3 protein. In the table there are around 890,000 distinct CDR3 sequences, approximately 12% of which are singletons. The sequenced sample consisted of blood, either unsorted or a sorted T cell fraction (not recorded which). The receptors were gathered from a male donor with ankylosing spondylitis. Both conserved end residues are part of each CDR3. Fields, in order: J gene, clone size, D gene, V gene, CDR3 DNA, CDR3 protein. D genes are given only for firm matches. Clone size is stated in some rows and not others, as once, few, many or a class when expanded.

J: TRBJ2-7; size: few; D: -; V: TRBV18; DNA: TGTGCCAGCTCGGCTACAAGGACCTACGAGCAGTACTTC; CDR3: CASSATRTYEQYF
J: TRBJ2-4; size: -; D: TRBD2; V: TRBV18; DNA: TGTGCCAGCTCACACGGGACTAGCGGGATGCGGGACATTCAGTACTTC; CDR3: CASSHGTSGMRDIQYF
J: TRBJ2-3; size: -; D: -; V: TRBV20-1; DNA: TGCAGTGCTAGAGATTTGGGGCTAGCCCCAGATACGCAGTATTTT; CDR3: CSARDLGLAPDTQYF
J: TRBJ2-1; size: few; D: TRBD2; V: TRBV4-2; DNA: TGTGCCAGCAGCCAAGTTGGGGCGGGGGTCTCTGATGAGCAGTTCTTC; CDR3: CASSQVGAGVSDEQFF
J: TRBJ2-7; size: few; D: -; V: TRBV6-1; DNA: TGTGCCAGCAGTCTTGGACGACAGGCCTACGAGCAGTACTTC; CDR3: CASSLGRQAYEQYF
J: TRBJ2-3; size: -; D: -; V: TRBV2; DNA: TGTGCCAGCAGGCTCCTCCGTGGGTCAGCAGATACGCAGTATTTT; CDR3: CASRLLRGSADTQYF
J: TRBJ1-6; size: -; D: -; V: TRBV5-1; DNA: TGCGCCAGCAGCTCGTCGATGTTGGGGTCGCCCCTCCACTTT; CDR3: CASSSSMLGSPLHF
J: TRBJ1-2; size: -; D: -; V: TRBV6-5; DNA: TGTGCCAGCAGTTACTCTCCCGGGACTGGTGGCTACACCTTC; CDR3: CASSYSPGTGGYTF
J: TRBJ1-1; size: -; D: -; V: TRBV5-6; DNA: TGTGCCAGCAGCCGGATTAGGGCAGGGTCGGCTGAAGCTTTCTTT; CDR3: CASSRIRAGSAEAFF
J: TRBJ1-3; size: few; D: TRBD1; V: TRBV29-1; DNA: TGCAGCGTTGGGGGACAGGGCTCTGGAAACACCATATATTTT; CDR3: CSVGGQGSGNTIYF
J: TRBJ2-7; size: -; D: TRBD1; V: TRBV20-1; DNA: TGCAGTGCTAGGGATTCTTACAGGGGCCCCTACGAGCAGTACTTC; CDR3: CSARDSYRGPYEQYF
J: TRBJ1-1; size: few; D: -; V: TRBV6-2/TRBV6-3; DNA: TGTGCCAGCAGTCTGTACTTGGGGACTGAAGCTTTCTTT; CDR3: CASSLYLGTEAFF
J: TRBJ1-2; size: -; D: -; V: TRBV20-1; DNA: TGCAGTGCTAGAATTGGGGACTATGGCTACACCTTC; CDR3: CSARIGDYGYTF
J: TRBJ1-6; size: -; D: TRBD1; V: TRBV5-6; DNA: TGTGCCAGCAGCTTGGTGTCAGGGGGAGGTTCACCCCTCCACTTT; CDR3: CASSLVSGGGSPLHF
J: TRBJ2-6; size: -; D: -; V: TRBV5-1; DNA: TGCGCCAGCAGCTTCGTCTCTGGGGCCAACGTCCTGACTTTC; CDR3: CASSFVSGANVLTF
J: TRBJ2-3; size: few; D: -; V: TRBV9; DNA: TGTGCCAGCAGCTCTCAGGATTTCACAGATACGCAGTATTTT; CDR3: CASSSQDFTDTQYF
J: TRBJ2-2; size: -; D: -; V: TRBV20-1; DNA: TGCAGTGCTAGAGATGTGAACACCGGGGAGCTGTTTTTT; CDR3: CSARDVNTGELFF
J: TRBJ1-4; size: -; D: -; V: TRBV6-2/TRBV6-3; DNA: TGTGCCAGCAGACTATCGACAGGCCTACCTTCTTCAACTAATGAAAAACTGTTTTTT; CDR3: CASRLSTGLPSSTNEKLFF
J: TRBJ2-7; size: many; D: -; V: TRBV24-1; DNA: TGTGCCACCAGAGCGGCGGGAAACAAGAACGAGCAGTACTTC; CDR3: CATRAAGNKNEQYF
J: TRBJ2-7; size: -; D: -; V: TRBV5-1; DNA: TGCGCCAGCAGCTTGGATCGCAACCCCTACGAGCAGTACTTC; CDR3: CASSLDRNPYEQYF
J: TRBJ1-1; size: few; D: TRBD1; V: TRBV5-1; DNA: TGCGCCAGCAGCAGAGGGACAGGGGGCGGTGAAGCTTTCTTT; CDR3: CASSRGTGGGEAFF
J: TRBJ2-7; size: few; D: -; V: TRBV4-1; DNA: TGCGCCAGCAGCCAAGGTGTAAACAGGGTAGAAGAGCAGTACTTC; CDR3: CASSQGVNRVEEQYF
J: TRBJ2-1; size: many; D: -; V: TRBV7-2; DNA: TGTGCCAGCAGCTTAGGGACGAGGAGTGAGCAGTTCTTC; CDR3: CASSLGTRSEQFF
J: TRBJ2-7; size: few; D: -; V: TRBV24-1; DNA: TGTGCCACCAGTGATTTGTACCCGGCCGCAGCGCTCGAGCAGTACTTC; CDR3: CATSDLYPAAALEQYF
J: TRBJ2-6; size: many; D: -; V: TRBV12-3/TRBV12-4; DNA: TGTGCCAGCAGTTTTAGGGGGACTGGGGCCAACGTCCTGACTTTC; CDR3: CASSFRGTGANVLTF
J: TRBJ2-3; size: few; D: TRBD2; V: TRBV15; DNA: TGTGCCACCAGCCTTGCACTAGCGGAGAGCACAGATACGCAGTATTTT; CDR3: CATSLALAESTDTQYF
J: TRBJ2-7; size: -; D: TRBD1; V: TRBV7-2; DNA: TGTGCCAGCAGCTTAGCGGACAGGCAATACGAGCAGTACTTC; CDR3: CASSLADRQYEQYF
J: TRBJ2-2; size: -; D: -; V: TRBV7-2; DNA: TGTGCCAGCAGCTTAGTGGTCAGGGGCACCGGGGAGCTGTTTTTT; CDR3: CASSLVVRGTGELFF
J: TRBJ2-1; size: -; D: -; V: TRBV20-1; DNA: TGCAGTGCTAGATCACTCATCAGCTCCTACAATGAGCAGTTCTTC; CDR3: CSARSLISSYNEQFF
J: TRBJ1-1; size: few; D: -; V: TRBV12-3/TRBV12-4; DNA: TGTGCCAGCAGTTTAGCGGGAGGGCATGGTGAAGCTTTCTTT; CDR3: CASSLAGGHGEAFF
J: TRBJ2-1; size: many; D: -; V: TRBV29-1; DNA: TGCAGCGTTGAAGCCGACTACAATGAGCAGTTCTTC; CDR3: CSVEADYNEQFF
J: TRBJ1-2; size: -; D: -; V: TRBV5-1; DNA: TGCGCCAGCAGCTTGGGACAGCTGCGCGATGGCTACACCTTC; CDR3: CASSLGQLRDGYTF
J: TRBJ1-6; size: few; D: -; V: TRBV9; DNA: TGTGCCAGCAGCGACGTAGGGGGACATTCACCCCTCCACTTT; CDR3: CASSDVGGHSPLHF
J: TRBJ2-5; size: few; D: -; V: TRBV7-9; DNA: TGTGCCAGGGGGGGGCCCCCAGAGACCCAGTACTTC; CDR3: CARGGPPETQYF
J: TRBJ2-1; size: few; D: -; V: TRBV12-3/TRBV12-4; DNA: TGTGCCAGCAGCTCGGACGCAATAGGAGAGTTCTTC; CDR3: CASSSDAIGEFF
J: TRBJ2-3; size: -; D: -; V: TRBV20-1; DNA: TGCAGTGCTATTCGGACAACGGGGACAGATACGCAGTATTTT; CDR3: CSAIRTTGTDTQYF
J: TRBJ2-7; size: few; D: -; V: TRBV20-1; DNA: TGCAGTGCCCCCTGGACCGGCTACGAGCAGTACTTC; CDR3: CSAPWTGYEQYF
J: TRBJ1-6; size: -; D: -; V: TRBV7-2; DNA: TGTGCCAGCAGCTTTGGGGTCCGGAATAATTCACCCCTCCACTTT; CDR3: CASSFGVRNNSPLHF
J: TRBJ1-3; size: many; D: -; V: TRBV4-2; DNA: TGTGCCAGCAGCCTGGGAAGGGATGGAAACACCATATATTTT; CDR3: CASSLGRDGNTIYF
J: TRBJ1-1; size: -; D: -; V: TRBV6-2/TRBV6-3; DNA: TGTGCCAGCAGTTACCTTGGGGGCATGAACACTGAAGCTTTCTTT; CDR3: CASSYLGGMNTEAFF
J: TRBJ2-5; size: few; D: -; V: TRBV20-1; DNA: TGCAGTGCTAGACTTGATCGGGAGACCCAGTACTTC; CDR3: CSARLDRETQYF
J: TRBJ2-5; size: -; D: -; V: TRBV16; DNA: TGTGCCAGCAGCCCCAAAGACGTGGAGACCCAGTACTTC; CDR3: CASSPKDVETQYF
J: TRBJ2-7; size: few; D: -; V: TRBV6-9; DNA: TGTGCCAGCAGTTATCGGCATGACTACGAGCAGTACTTC; CDR3: CASSYRHDYEQYF
J: TRBJ2-7; size: -; D: TRBD1; V: TRBV7-2; DNA: TGTGCCAGCAGCTATACAGGGGTGGATTACGAGCAGTACTTC; CDR3: CASSYTGVDYEQYF
J: TRBJ2-7; size: many; D: TRBD2; V: TRBV29-1; DNA: TGCAGCGTGAGGGGGAGCCCTAGCGGGCAATCCTACGAGCAGTACTTC; CDR3: CSVRGSPSGQSYEQYF
J: TRBJ1-1; size: few; D: -; V: TRBV10-3; DNA: TGTGCCATCAGTGGGATTAGACAGAACACTGAAGCTTTCTTT; CDR3: CAISGIRQNTEAFF
J: TRBJ2-1; size: many; D: -; V: TRBV20-1; DNA: TGCAGTGGCCTTAGCGGACACTACAATGAGCAGTTCTTC; CDR3: CSGLSGHYNEQFF
J: TRBJ2-2; size: -; D: -; V: TRBV12-3/TRBV12-4; DNA: TGTGCCAGCAGTGAGAGACAGAAAACCGGGGAGCTGTTTTTT; CDR3: CASSERQKTGELFF
J: TRBJ2-1; size: many; D: TRBD2; V: TRBV28; DNA: TGTGCCAGCAGCCTTCCGGGACTAGCCTACAATGAGCAGTTCTTC; CDR3: CASSLPGLAYNEQFF
J: TRBJ2-7; size: few; D: TRBD1; V: TRBV5-1; DNA: TGCGCCAGCAGCTCAGCGTATAACAGGGGGCGCGGTTGGCTGGGCGAGCAGTACTTC; CDR3: CASSSAYNRGRGWLGEQYF
J: TRBJ2-7; size: -; D: TRBD2; V: TRBV7-2; DNA: TGTGCCAGCAGCTTACAAGGACTAGCGGGTTCCTACGAGCAGTACTTC; CDR3: CASSLQGLAGSYEQYF
J: TRBJ2-5; size: -; D: -; V: TRBV7-8; DNA: TGTGCCAGCAGCTTAGGGAGGGGCCACATGATGGAGACCCAGTACTTC; CDR3: CASSLGRGHMMETQYF
J: TRBJ2-3; size: few; D: TRBD2; V: TRBV5-1; DNA: TGCGCCAGCAGTCAGCGGGGGGTAGGCACAGATACGCAGTATTTT; CDR3: CASSQRGVGTDTQYF
J: TRBJ1-5; size: -; D: -; V: TRBV28; DNA: TGTGCCAGCAGGTCCCATCGGGGTCAGCCCCAGCATTTT; CDR3: CASRSHRGQPQHF